This TCR beta chain was sequenced in a study of Graves' ophthalmopathy and Graves' hyperthyroidism. Study results and caveats: Appearing in blood as well were most expanded thyroid clonotypes above 0.001 frequency.

Clinicians diagnosed using symptoms, serum thyroxine, TRAb, thyroid ultrasound and orbital computed tomography. Concerning this clonotype itself: The target antigen is unknown.

The study amplified TCR beta CDR3 regions using RNA transcripts. In the first round, RT-PCR was carried out with HTBI primers, and a multiplex PCR formed the second round. Via MiXCR, TCRdb re-called the multiplex PCR reads, giving one row per CDR3 protein. The table includes 200,000 to 250,000 distinct CDR3 sequences, around a fifth detected once. The CDR3 has 12 amino acids. Trimming pared 6 bases from V and 7 bases from J, leaving 7 bases between. This chain joins TRBV12-3 or TRBV12-4 and TRBJ1-6; D remains unclear. The source of this sequence is a woman aged 45-65 years with Graves' ophthalmopathy. Sequencing used peripheral blood. CDR3: CASRSLNSPLHF. DNA of the CDR3: TGTGCCAGCAGGTCCCTAAATTCACCCCTCCACTTT.